This TCR beta chain was sequenced in a study of T cell repertoires in ileal Crohn's disease. The wider study: Patients had a median approximately 7.8-year disease duration, and less than 45% were active smokers.

V was shortened by 6 bases and J by 1 base, with 13 bases between the two germline ends. Germline assignment: CDR1 SNHLY and CDR2 FYNNEI. The length of the CDR3 is 15 residues. This table comes from immunoSEQ multiplex PCR, and its TCRdb copy is limited to in-frame clones, with some not included. There are roughly 5,800 clones in the sample; 95% occur only once, and over 0.25% lies in the top ten. The clonotype comes from an adult with Crohn's disease. The sample was ileal tissue. V and J are TRBV2 and TRBJ1-5, with a weak D call TRBD1 (6 bases). The CDR3 coding sequence is TGTGCCAGCAGCGACCGGACAGCGAGCAATCAGCCCCAGCATTTT. This sequence encodes CASSDRTASNQPQHF.